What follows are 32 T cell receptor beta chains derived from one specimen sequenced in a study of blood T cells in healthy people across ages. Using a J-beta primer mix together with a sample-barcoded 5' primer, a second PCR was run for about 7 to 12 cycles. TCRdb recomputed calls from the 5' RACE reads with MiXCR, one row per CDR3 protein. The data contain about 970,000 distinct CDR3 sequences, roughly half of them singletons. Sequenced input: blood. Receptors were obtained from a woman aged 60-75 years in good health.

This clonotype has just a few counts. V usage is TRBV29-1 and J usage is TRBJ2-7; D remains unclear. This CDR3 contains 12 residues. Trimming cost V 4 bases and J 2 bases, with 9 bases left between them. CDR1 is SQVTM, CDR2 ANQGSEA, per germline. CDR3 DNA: TGCAGCGTTGTTCTGCCGACCTACGAGCAGTACTTC. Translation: CSVVLPTYEQYF.

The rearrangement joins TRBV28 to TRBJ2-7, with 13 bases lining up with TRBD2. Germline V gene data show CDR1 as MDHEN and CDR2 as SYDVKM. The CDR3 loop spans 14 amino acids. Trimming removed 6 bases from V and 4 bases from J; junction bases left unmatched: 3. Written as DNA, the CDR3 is TGTGCCAGCAGAAAGGGACTAGCGGGGTACGAGCAGTACTTC. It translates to CASRKGLAGYEQYF.

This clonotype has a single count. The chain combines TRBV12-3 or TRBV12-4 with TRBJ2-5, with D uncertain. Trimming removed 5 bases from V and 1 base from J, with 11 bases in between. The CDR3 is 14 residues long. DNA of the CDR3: TGTGCCAGCAGTAGATACAGTACCCAAGAGACCCAGTACTTC. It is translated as CASSRYSTQETQYF.

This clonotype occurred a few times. The CDR3 protein is CSAEENSGFYNEQFF. CDR3 DNA: TGCAGTGCTGAGGAAAATAGCGGTTTCTACAATGAGCAGTTCTTC. The V gene is TRBV20-1, the J gene TRBJ2-1, with D perhaps matching TRBD2 (6 bases). CDR1 is DFQATT and CDR2 is SNEGSKA in the germline V gene (reference sequence). Trimming pared 5 bases from V and 3 bases from J, leaving 17 bases between. The CDR3 totals 15 residues.

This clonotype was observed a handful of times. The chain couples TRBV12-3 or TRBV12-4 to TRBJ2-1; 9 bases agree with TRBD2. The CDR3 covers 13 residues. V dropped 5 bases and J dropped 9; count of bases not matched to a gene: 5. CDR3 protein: CASSQIAGAEQFF. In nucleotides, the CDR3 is TGTGCCAGCAGTCAGATAGCGGGAGCTGAGCAGTTCTTC.

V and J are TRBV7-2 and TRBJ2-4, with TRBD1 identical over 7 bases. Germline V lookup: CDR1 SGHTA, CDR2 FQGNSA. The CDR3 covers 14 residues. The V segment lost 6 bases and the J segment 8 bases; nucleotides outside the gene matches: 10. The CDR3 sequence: CASRRDQGVYIQYF. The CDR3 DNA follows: TGTGCCAGCAGACGGGACCAGGGGGTATACATTCAGTACTTC.

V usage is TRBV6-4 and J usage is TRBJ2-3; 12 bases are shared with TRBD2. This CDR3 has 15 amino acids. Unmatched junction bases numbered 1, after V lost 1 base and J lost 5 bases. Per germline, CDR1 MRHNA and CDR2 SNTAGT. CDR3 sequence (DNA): TGTGCCAGCAGTGACTTGGGACTAGCGGGAGATACGCAGTATTTT. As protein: CASSDLGLAGDTQYF.

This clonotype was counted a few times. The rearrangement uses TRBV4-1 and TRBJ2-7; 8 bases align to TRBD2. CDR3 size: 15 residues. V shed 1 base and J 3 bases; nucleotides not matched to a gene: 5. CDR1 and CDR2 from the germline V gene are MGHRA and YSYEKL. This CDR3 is CASSQAGLAGYEQYF. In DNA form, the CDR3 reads TGCGCCAGCAGCCAAGCTGGCCTAGCGGGCTACGAGCAGTACTTC.

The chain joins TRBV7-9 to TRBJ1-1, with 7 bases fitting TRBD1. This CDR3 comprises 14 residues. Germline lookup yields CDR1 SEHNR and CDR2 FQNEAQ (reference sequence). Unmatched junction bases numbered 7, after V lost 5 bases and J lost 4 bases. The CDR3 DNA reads TGTGCCAGCAGCAACAGGGGATGGGTCACTGAAGCTTTCTTT. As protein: CASSNRGWVTEAFF.

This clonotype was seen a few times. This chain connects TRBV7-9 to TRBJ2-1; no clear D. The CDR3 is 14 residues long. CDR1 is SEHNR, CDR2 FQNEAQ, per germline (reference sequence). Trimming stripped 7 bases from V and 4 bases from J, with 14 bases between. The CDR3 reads CASILTGNYNEQFF. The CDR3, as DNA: TGTGCCAGCATCCTAACTGGGAATTACAATGAGCAGTTCTTC.

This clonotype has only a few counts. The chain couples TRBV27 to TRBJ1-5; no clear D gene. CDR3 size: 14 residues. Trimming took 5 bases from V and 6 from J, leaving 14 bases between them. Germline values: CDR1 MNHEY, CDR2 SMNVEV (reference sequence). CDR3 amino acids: CASSLLGSGQPQHF. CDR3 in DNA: TGTGCCAGCAGTCTATTGGGGTCGGGTCAGCCCCAGCATTTT.

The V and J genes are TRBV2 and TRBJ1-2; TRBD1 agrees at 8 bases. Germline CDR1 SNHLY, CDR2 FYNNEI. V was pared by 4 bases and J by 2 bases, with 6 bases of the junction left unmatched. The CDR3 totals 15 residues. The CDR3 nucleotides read TGTGCCAGCAGTGGGTCGACAGGGGTCAACTATGGCTACACCTTC. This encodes CASSGSTGVNYGYTF.

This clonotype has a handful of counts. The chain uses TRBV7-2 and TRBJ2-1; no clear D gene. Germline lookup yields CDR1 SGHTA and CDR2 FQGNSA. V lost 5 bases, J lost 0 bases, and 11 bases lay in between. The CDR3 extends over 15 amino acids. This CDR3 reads CASSPLRSSYNEQFF. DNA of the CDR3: TGTGCCAGCAGCCCACTCCGTAGCTCCTACAATGAGCAGTTCTTC.

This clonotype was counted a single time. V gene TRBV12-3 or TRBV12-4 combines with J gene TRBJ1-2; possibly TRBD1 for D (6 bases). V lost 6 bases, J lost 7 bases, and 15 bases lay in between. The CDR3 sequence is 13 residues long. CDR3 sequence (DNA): TGTGCCAGCAGCCGGGACACGAGCGGTGGCTACACCTTC. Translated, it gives CASSRDTSGGYTF.

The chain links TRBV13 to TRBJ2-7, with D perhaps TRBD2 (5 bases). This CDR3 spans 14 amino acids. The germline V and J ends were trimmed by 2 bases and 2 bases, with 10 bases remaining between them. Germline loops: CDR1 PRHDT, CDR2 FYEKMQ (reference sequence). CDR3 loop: CASSLWEQPYEQYF. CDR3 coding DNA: TGTGCCAGCAGCTTATGGGAGCAGCCCTACGAGCAGTACTTC.

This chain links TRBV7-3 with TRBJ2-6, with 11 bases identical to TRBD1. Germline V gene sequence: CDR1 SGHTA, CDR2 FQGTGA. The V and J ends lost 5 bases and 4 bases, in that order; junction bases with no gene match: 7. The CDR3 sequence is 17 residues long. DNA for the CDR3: TGTGCCAGCAGCCCATCGGACAGGGGGCTGGGGGCCAACGTCCTGACTTTC. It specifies CASSPSDRGLGANVLTF. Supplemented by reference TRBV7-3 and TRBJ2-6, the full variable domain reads GAGVSQTPSNKVTEKGKYVELRCDPISGHTALYWYRQSLGQGPEFLIYFQGTGAADDSGLPNDRFFAVRPEGSVSTLKIQRTERGDSAVYLCASSPSDRGLGANVLTFGAGSRLTVL.

The CDR3 loop reads CASSLLAGELTTDTQYF. CDR3 DNA: TGCGCCAGCAGCTTGCTAGCGGGAGAATTAACGACAGATACGCAGTATTTT. The chain couples TRBV5-1 to TRBJ2-3; 10 bases line up with TRBD2. The CDR3 is made up of 17 amino acids. Germline loops: CDR1 SGHRS, CDR2 YFSETQ. V lost 1 base and J lost 3; bases outside the gene matches: 8.

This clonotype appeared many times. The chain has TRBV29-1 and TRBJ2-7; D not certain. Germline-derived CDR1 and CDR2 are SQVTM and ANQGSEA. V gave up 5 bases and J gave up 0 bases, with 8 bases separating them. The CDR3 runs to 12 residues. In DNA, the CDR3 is TGCAGCGTTAAACAAGGCTCCTACGAGCAGTACTTC. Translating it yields CSVKQGSYEQYF.

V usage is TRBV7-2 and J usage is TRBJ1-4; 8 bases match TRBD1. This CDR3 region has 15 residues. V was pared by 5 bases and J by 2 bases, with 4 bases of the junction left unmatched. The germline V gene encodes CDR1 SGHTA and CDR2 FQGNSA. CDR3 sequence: CASSPTGVTNEKLFF. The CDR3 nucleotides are TGTGCCAGCAGCCCGACAGGGGTGACTAATGAAAAACTGTTTTTT.

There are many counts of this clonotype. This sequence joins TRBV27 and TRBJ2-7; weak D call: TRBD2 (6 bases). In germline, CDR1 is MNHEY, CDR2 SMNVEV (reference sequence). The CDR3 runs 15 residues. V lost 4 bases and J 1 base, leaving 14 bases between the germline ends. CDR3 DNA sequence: TGTGCCAGCAGTTATTCCGGGAGTTCGTCCTACGAGCAGTACTTC. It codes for CASSYSGSSSYEQYF.

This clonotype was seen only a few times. CDR3 coding DNA: TGTGCCATCGGGTCCGCCATCTATGGCTACACCTTC. It is translated as CAIGSAIYGYTF. J is TRBJ1-2 and V is TRBV10-3; D not certain. Germline V gene sequence: CDR1 ENHRY, CDR2 SYGVKD. V gave up 8 bases and J gave up 4 bases, with 11 bases separating them. CDR3 length equals 12 residues.

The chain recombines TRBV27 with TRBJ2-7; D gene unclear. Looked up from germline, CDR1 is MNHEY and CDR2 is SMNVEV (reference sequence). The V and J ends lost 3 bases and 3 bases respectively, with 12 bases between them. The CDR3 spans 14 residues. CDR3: CASSFGIYFYEQYF. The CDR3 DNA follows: TGTGCCAGCAGTTTCGGCATCTATTTCTACGAGCAGTACTTC.

The CDR3 region is CASSRDFRGTEAFF. The CDR3 region has the DNA TGTGCCAGCAGTAGGGACTTCAGGGGCACTGAAGCTTTCTTT. The V gene is TRBV2, the J gene TRBJ1-1; D may be TRBD1 (6 bases). This CDR3 contains 14 residues. V was trimmed by 5 bases and J by 4 bases, leaving 14 bases between them. The germline gives CDR1 SNHLY, CDR2 FYNNEI.

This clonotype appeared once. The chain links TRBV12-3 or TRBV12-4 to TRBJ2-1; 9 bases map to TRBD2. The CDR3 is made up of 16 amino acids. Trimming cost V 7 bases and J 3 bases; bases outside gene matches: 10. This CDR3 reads CASTTVREGLYNEQFF. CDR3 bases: TGTGCCAGCACTACAGTGCGGGAGGGCCTCTACAATGAGCAGTTCTTC.

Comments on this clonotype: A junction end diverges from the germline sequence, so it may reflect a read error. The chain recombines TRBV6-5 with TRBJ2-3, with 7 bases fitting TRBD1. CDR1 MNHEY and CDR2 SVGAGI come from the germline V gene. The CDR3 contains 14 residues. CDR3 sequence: CASSWTGRTDTRYF. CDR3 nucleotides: TGTGCCAGCAGTTGGACAGGTCGGACAGATACGCGGTATTTT.

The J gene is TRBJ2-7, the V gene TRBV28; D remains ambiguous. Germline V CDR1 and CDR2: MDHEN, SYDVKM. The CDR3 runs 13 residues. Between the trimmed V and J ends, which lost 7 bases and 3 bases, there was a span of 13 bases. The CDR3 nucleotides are TGTGCCAGCACCCCCTCCGGCTACTACGAGCAGTACTTC. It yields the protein CASTPSGYYEQYF.

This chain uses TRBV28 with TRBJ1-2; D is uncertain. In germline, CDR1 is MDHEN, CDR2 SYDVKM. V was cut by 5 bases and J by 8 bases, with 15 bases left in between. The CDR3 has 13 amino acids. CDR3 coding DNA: TGTGCCAGCAGTGTAACACAGTATACCGGCTACACCTTC. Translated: CASSVTQYTGYTF.

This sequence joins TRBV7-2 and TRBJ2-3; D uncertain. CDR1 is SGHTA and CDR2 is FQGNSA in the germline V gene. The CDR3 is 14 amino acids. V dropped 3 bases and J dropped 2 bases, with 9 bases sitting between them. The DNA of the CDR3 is TGTGCCAGCAGCTTCGGTCTACACACAGATACGCAGTATTTT. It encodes CASSFGLHTDTQYF. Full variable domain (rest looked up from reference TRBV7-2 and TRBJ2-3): GAGVSQSPSNKVTEKGKDVELRCDPISGHTALYWYRQSLGQGLEFLIYFQGNSAPDKSGLPSDRFSAERTGGSVSTLTIQRTQQEDSAVYLCASSFGLHTDTQYFGPGTRLTVL.

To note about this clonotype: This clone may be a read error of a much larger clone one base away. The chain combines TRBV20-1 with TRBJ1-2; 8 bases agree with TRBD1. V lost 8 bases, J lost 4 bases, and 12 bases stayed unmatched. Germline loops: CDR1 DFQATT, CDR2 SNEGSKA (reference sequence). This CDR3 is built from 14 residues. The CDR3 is CSTLTGVGSYGYTF. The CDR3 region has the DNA TGCAGTACTTTGACAGGGGTTGGGTCCTATGGCTACACCTTC.

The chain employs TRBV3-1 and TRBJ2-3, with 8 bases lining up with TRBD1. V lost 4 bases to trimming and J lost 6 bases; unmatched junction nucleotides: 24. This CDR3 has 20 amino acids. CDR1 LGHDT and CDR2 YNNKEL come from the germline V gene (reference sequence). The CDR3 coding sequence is TGTGCCAGCAGCCCGATCTGGCTGAACCCGGGACAGGAGGCACCCGATACGCAGTATTTT. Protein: CASSPIWLNPGQEAPDTQYF.

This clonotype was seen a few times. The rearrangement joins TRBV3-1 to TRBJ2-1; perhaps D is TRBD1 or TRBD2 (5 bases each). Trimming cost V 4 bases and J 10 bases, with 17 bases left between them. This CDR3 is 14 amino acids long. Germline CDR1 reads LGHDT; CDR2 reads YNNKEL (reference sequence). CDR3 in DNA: TGTGCCAGCAGCCCCGACCCGGGACCCCGGGAGCAGTTCTTC. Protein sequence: CASSPDPGPREQFF.

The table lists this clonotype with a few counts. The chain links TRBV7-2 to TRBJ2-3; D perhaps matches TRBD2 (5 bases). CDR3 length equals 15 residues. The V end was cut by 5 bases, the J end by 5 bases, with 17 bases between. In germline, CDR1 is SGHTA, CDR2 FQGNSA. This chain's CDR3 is CASSTQRSRRDTQYF. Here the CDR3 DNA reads TGTGCCAGCAGCACTCAGCGGAGCCGACGAGATACGCAGTATTTT.